This T cell receptor (beta chain) was retrieved from a study of blood T cells in healthy people across ages. For the second PCR, which ran for 7 to 11 cycles, a sample-barcoded 5' primer and a J-beta primer mix were used. One entry per CDR3 protein, called by TCRdb with MiXCR from the 5' RACE reads. The sample includes some 940,000 distinct CDR3 sequences, 25% to 35% of them seen just once. For every donor, a draw yielded ten milliliters of peripheral blood. A minimum of 7 million PBMCs was isolated per sample. Deletions cut 4 bases from V and 7 bases from J, with 10 bases between. The CDR3 runs 13 residues. The sample also formed part of further work on T cells of mothers and their children. According to that study: Per mother, over 8.5 million TCR beta CDR3 reads were obtained; per child, approximately 3.3 million.

V usage is TRBV12-3 or TRBV12-4 and J usage is TRBJ1-4, with a possible D match to TRBD1 (5 bases). The sample consisted of blood. The sequence was collected from a woman aged 40 to 55 in good health. CDR3: CASSSQEREKLFF. The DNA of the CDR3 is TGTGCCAGCAGTTCACAGGAGCGTGAAAAACTGTTTTTT.